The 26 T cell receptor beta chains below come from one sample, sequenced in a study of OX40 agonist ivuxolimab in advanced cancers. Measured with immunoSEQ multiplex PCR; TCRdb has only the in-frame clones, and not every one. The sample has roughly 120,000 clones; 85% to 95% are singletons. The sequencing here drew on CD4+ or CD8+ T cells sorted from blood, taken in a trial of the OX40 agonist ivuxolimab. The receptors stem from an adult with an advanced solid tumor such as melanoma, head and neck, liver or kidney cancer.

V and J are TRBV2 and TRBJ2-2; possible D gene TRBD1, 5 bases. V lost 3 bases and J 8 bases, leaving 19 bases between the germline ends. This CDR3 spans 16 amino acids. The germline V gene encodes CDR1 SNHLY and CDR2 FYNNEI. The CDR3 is CASSDARQTNGGELFF. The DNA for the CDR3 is TGTGCCAGCAGTGATGCGCGACAGACAAACGGAGGGGAGCTGTTTTTT.

Written as DNA, the CDR3 is TGTGCCAGCAATGCGGGCAATCAGCCCCAGCATTTT. Amino acid sequence: CASNAGNQPQHF. This chain connects TRBV6-5 to TRBJ1-5; D is unclear. Germline CDR1 MNHEY, CDR2 SVGAGI. The V and J ends lost 7 bases and 2 bases respectively, with 6 bases between them. The CDR3 runs to 12 residues.

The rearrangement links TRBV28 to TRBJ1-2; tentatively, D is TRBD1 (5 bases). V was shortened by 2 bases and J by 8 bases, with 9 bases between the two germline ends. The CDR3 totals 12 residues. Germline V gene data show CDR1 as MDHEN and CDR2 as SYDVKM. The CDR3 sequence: CASSLQGSGYTF. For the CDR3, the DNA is TGTGCCAGCAGTTTACAGGGTAGCGGCTACACCTTC.

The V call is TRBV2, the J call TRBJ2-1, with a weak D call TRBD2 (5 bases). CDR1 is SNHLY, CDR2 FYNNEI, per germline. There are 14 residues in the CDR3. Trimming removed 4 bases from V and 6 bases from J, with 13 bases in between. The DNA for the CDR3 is TGTGCCAGCAGTGTAGCCGTCGAGGGCAATGAGCAGTTCTTC. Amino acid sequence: CASSVAVEGNEQFF.

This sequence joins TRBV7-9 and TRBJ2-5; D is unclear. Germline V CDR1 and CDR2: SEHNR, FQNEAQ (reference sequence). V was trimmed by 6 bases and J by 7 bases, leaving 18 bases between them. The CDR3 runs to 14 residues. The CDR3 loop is CASRNTGPEGTQYF. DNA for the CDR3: TGTGCCAGCAGAAATACCGGGCCCGAAGGGACCCAGTACTTC.

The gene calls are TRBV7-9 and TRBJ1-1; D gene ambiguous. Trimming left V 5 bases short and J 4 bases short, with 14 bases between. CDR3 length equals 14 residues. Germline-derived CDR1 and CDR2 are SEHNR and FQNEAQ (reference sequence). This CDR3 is CASSPERPSTEAFF. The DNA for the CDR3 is TGTGCCAGCAGCCCCGAAAGGCCAAGCACTGAAGCTTTCTTT.

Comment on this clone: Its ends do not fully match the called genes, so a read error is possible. CDR3 sequence reads: CASTPWEGASSNEQFF. The CDR3 DNA is TGTGCCAGCACCCCTTGGGAGGGGGCGTCCTCCAATGAGCAGTTCTTC. V and J are TRBV7-2 and TRBJ2-1; D possibly uses TRBD1 or TRBD2 (7 bases each). Per the germline V gene, CDR1 is SGHTA and CDR2 is FQGNSA. The CDR3 contains 16 residues.

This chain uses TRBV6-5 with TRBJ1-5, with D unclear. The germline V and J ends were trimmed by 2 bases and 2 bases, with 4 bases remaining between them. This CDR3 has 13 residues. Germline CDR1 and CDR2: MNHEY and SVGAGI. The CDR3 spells CASSYNGNQPQHF. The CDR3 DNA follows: TGTGCCAGCAGTTACAATGGCAATCAGCCCCAGCATTTT.

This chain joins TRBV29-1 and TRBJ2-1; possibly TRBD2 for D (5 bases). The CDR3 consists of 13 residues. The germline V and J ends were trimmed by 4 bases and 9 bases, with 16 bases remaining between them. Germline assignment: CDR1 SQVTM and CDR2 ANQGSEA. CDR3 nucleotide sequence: TGCAGCGTTGTCGCGGCAGACCGGGGTGAGCAGTTCTTC. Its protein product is CSVVAADRGEQFF.

The CDR3: CASSFKVEQYF. The CDR3 DNA is TGTGCCAGCAGCTTTAAGGTCGAGCAGTACTTC. The V and J genes are TRBV7-2 and TRBJ2-7; D not certain. V was shortened by 3 bases and J by 6 bases, with 6 bases between the two germline ends. The CDR3 is 11 residues long. Germline CDR1 SGHTA, CDR2 FQGNSA.

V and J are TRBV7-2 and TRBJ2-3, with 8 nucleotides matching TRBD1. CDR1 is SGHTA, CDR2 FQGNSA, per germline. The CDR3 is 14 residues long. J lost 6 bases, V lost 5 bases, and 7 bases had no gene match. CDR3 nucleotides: TGTGCCAGCAGCACAAGGACAGGGCCGGATACGCAGTATTTT. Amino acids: CASSTRTGPDTQYF.

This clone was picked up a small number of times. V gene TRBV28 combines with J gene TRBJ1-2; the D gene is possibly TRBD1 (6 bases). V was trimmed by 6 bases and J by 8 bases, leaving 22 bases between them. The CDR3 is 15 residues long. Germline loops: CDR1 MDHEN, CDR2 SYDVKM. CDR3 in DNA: TGTGCCAGCAGCGCCACAGGGATTAGGATGTGGGGCTACACCTTC. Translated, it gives CASSATGIRMWGYTF.

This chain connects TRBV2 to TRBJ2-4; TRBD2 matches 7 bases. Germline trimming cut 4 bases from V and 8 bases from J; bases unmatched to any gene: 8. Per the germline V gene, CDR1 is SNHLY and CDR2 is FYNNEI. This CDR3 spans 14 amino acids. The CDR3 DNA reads TGTGCCAGCAGTGGTGGGGGAGGGTGGGACATTCAGTACTTC. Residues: CASSGGGGWDIQYF.

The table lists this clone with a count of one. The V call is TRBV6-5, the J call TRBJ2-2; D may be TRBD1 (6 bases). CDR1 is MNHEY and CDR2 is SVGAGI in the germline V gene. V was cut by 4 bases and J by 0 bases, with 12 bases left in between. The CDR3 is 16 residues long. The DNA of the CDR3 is TGTGCCAGCAGTTCTCCCACAGGGACGAACACCGGGGAGCTGTTTTTT. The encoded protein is CASSSPTGTNTGELFF.

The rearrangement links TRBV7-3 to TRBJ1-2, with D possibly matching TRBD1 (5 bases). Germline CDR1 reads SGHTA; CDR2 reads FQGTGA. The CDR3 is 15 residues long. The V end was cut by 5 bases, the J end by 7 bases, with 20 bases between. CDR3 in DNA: TGTGCCAGCAGCGCGTTGGTTCGAAGGGGTATTGGCTACACCTTC. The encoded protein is CASSALVRRGIGYTF.

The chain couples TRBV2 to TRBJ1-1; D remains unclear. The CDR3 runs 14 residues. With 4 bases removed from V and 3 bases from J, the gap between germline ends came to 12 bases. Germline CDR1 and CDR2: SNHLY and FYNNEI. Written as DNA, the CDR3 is TGTGCCAGCAGTGTTGTTGGGCAGTACACTGAAGCTTTCTTT. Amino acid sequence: CASSVVGQYTEAFF.

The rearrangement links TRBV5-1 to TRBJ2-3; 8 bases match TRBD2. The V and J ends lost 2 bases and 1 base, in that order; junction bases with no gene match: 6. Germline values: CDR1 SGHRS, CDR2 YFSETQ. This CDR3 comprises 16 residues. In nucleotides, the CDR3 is TGCGCCAGCAGCTTCCCGGGAGGGTTTGGCACAGATACGCAGTATTTT. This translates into CASSFPGGFGTDTQYF. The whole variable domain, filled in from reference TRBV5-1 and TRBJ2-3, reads KAGVTQTPRYLIKTRGQQVTLSCSPISGHRSVSWYQQTPGQGLQFLFEYFSETQRNKGNFPGRFSGRQFSNSRSEMNVSTLELGDSALYLCASSFPGGFGTDTQYFGPGTRLTVL.

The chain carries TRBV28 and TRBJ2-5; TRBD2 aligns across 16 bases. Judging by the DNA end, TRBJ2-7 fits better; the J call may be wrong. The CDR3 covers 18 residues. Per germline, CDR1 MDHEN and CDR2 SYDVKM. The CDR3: CASSFPTGLAGGWDEQYF. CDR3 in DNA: TGTGCCAGCAGTTTCCCAACGGGACTAGCGGGAGGGTGGGACGAGCAGTACTTC.

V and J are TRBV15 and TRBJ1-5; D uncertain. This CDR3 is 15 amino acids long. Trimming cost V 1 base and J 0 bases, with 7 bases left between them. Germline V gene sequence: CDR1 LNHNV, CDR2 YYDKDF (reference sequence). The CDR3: CATSRGGSSNQPQHF. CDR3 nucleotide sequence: TGTGCCACCAGCAGAGGGGGAAGTAGCAATCAGCCCCAGCATTTT.

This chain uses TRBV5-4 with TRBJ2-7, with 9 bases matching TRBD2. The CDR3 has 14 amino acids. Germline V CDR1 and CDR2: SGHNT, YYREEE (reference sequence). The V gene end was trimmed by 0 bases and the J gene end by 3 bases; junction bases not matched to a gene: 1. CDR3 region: CASSLASGNYEQYF. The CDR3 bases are TGTGCCAGCAGCTTGGCTAGCGGGAACTACGAGCAGTACTTC.

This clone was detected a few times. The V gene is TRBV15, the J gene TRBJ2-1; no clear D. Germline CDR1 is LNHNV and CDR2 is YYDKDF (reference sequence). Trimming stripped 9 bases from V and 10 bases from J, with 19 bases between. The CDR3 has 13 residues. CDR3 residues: CATSSSFRSEQFF. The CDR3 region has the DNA TGTGCCACGAGCTCGTCCTTTCGAAGCGAGCAGTTCTTC.

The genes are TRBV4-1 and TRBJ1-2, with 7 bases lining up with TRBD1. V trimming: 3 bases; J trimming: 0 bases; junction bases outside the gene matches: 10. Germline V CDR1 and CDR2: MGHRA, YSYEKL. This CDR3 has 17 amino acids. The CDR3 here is CASSQDGQGQSNYGYTF. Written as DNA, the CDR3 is TGCGCCAGCAGCCAGGATGGTCAGGGACAGTCTAACTATGGCTACACCTTC.

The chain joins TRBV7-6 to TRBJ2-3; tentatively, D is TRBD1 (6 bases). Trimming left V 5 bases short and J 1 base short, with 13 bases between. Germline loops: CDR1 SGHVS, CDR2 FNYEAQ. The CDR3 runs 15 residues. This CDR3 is CASSQGYSGTDTQYF. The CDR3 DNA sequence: TGTGCCAGCAGCCAGGGGTATTCGGGCACAGATACGCAGTATTTT.

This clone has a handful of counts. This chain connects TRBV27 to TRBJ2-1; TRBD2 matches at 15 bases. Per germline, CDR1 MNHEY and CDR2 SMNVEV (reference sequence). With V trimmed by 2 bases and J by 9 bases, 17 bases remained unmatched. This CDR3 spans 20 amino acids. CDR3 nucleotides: TGTGCCAGCAGTTTAGATGGTCTGGGACTAGCGGGAGGAAGATTTAGTGAGCAGTTCTTC. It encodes CASSLDGLGLAGGRFSEQFF.

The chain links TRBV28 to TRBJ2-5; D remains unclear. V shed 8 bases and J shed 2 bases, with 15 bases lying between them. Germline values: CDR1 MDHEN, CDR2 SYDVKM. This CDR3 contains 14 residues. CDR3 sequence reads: CASRFSTAQETQYF. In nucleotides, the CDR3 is TGTGCCAGCCGATTTAGTACAGCGCAAGAGACCCAGTACTTC.

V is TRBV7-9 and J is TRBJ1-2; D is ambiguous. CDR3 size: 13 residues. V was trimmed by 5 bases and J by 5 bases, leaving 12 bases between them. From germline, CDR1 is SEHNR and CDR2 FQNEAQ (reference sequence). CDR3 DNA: TGTGCCAGCAGCGCCCTGGCTGTTTATGGCTACACCTTC. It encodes CASSALAVYGYTF.